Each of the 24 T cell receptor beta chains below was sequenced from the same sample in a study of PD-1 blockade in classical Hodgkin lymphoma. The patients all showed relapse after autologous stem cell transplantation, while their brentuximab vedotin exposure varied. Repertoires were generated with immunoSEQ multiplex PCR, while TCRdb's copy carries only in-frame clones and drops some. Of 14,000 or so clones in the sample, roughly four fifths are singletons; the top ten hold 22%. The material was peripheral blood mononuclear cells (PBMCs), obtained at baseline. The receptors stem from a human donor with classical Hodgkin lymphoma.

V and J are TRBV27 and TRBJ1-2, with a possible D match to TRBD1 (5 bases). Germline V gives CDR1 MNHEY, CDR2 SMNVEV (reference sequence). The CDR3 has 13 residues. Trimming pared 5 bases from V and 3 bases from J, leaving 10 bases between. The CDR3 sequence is CASSRGAYYGYTF. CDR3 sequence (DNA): TGTGCCAGCAGTCGAGGGGCTTACTATGGCTACACCTTC.

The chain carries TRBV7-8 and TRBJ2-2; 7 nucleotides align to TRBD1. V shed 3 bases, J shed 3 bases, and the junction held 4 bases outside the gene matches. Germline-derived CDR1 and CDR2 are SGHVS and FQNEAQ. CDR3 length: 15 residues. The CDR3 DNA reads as TGTGCCAGCAGCTTCGGGCAGGGGGACACCGGGGAGCTGTTTTTT. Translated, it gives CASSFGQGDTGELFF.

The CDR3 is CASSLVGGYGYTF. Written as DNA, the CDR3 is TGTGCCAGCAGCTTGGTTGGTGGCTATGGCTACACCTTC. This chain connects TRBV5-4 to TRBJ1-2; D remains ambiguous. V was pared by 0 bases and J by 4 bases, with 7 bases between. The CDR3 is 13 amino acids. Germline values: CDR1 SGHNT, CDR2 YYREEE (reference sequence). Complete variable domain (other parts from reference TRBV5-4 and TRBJ1-2): ETGVTQSPTHLIKTRGQQVTLRCSSQSGHNTVSWYQQALGQGPQFIFQYYREEENGRGNFPPRFSGLQFPNYSSELNVNALELDDSALYLCASSLVGGYGYTFGSGTRLTVV.

CDR3 residues: CASSISGGLHNEQFF. In DNA form, the CDR3 reads TGTGCCAGTAGTATATCCGGGGGGCTTCACAATGAGCAGTTCTTC. The chain recombines TRBV19 with TRBJ2-1; a possible D gene is TRBD2 (7 bases). The CDR3 runs 15 residues. CDR1 is LNHDA, CDR2 SQIVND, per germline (reference sequence). V lost 2 bases, J lost 5 bases, and 13 bases lay in between.

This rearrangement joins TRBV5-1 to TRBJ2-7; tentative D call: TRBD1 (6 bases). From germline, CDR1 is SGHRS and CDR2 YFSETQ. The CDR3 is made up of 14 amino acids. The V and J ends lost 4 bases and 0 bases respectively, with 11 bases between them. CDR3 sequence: CASSQQGSSYEQYF. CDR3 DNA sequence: TGCGCCAGCAGCCAACAGGGAAGCTCCTACGAGCAGTACTTC.

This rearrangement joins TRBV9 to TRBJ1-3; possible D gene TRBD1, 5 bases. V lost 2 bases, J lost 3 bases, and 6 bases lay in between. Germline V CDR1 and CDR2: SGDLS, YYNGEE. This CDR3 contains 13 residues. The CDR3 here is CASSVGLGNTIYF. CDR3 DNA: TGTGCCAGCAGCGTGGGACTTGGAAACACCATATATTTT.

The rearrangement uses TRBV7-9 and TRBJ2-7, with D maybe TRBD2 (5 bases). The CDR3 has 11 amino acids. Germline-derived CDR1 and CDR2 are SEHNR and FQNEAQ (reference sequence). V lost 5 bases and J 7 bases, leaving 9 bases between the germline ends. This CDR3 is CASSPGREQYF. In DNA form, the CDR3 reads TGTGCCAGCAGCCCGGGAAGAGAGCAGTACTTC.

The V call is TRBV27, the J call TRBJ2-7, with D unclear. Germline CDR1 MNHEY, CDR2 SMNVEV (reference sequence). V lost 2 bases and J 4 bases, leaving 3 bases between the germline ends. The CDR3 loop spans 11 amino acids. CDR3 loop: CASSLRYEQYF. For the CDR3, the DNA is TGTGCCAGCAGTTTAAGGTACGAGCAGTACTTC.

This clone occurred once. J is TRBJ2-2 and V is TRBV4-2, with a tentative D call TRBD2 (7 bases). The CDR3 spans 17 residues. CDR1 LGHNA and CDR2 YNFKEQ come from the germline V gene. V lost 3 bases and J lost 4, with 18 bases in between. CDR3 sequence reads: CASSHPGGPIITGELFF. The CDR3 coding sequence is TGTGCCAGCAGCCACCCCGGGGGGCCAATAATCACCGGGGAGCTGTTTTTT.

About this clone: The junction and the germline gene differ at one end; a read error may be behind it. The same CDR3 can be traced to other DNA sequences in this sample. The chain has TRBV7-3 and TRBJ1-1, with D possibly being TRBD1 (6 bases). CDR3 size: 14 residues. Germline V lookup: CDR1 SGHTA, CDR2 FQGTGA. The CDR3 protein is CASSTRTENTEAFF. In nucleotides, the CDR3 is TGCGCCAGCAGCACGAGGACAGAGAACACTGAAGCTTTCTTT. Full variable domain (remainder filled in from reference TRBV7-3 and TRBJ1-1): GAGVSQTPSNKVTEKGKYVELRCDPISGHTALYWYRQSLGQGPEFLIYFQGTGAADDSGLPNDRFFAVRPEGSVSTLKIQRTERGDSAVYLCASSTRTENTEAFFGQGTRLTVV.

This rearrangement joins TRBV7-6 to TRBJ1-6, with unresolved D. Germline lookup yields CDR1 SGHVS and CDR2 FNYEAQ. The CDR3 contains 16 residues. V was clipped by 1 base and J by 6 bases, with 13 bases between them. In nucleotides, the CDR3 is TGTGCCAGCAGCTTAGATTCCTGGCAGATTAATTCACCCCTCCACTTT. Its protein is CASSLDSWQINSPLHF. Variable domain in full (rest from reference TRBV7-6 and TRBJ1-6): GAGVSQSPRYKVTKRGQDVALRCDPISGHVSLYWYRQALGQGPEFLTYFNYEAQQDKSGLPNDRFSAERPEGSISTLTIQRTEQRDSAMYRCASSLDSWQINSPLHFGNGTRLTVT.

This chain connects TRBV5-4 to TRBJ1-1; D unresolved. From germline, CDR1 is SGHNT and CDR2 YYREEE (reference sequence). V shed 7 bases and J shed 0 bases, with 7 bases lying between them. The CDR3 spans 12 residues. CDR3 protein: CASAGVNTEAFF. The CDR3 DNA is TGTGCCAGCGCGGGAGTGAACACTGAAGCTTTCTTT.

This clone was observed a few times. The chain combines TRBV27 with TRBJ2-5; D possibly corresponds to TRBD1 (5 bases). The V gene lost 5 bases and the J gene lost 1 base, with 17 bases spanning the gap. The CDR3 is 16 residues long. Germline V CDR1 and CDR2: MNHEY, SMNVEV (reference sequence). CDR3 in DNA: TGTGCCAGCAGTGAAAGGGGAATCTGGGTCCAAGAGACCCAGTACTTC. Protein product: CASSERGIWVQETQYF.

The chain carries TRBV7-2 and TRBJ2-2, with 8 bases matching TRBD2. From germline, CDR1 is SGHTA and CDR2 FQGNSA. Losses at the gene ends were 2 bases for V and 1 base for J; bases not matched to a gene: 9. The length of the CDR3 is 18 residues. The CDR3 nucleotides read TGTGCCAGCAGCTTATCCCCGGGGGGGCGGGGGAACACCGGGGAGCTGTTTTTT. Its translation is CASSLSPGGRGNTGELFF.

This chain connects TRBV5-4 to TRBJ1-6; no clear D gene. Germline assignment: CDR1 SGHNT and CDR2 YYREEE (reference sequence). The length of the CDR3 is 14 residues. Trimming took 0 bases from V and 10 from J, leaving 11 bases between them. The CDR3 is CASSLDSANSPLHF. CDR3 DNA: TGTGCCAGCAGCTTGGACAGTGCGAACTCACCCCTCCACTTT.

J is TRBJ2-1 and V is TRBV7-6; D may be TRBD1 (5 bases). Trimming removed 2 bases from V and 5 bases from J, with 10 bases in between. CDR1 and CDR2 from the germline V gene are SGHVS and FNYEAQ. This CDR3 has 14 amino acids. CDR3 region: CASSLRQFNNEQFF. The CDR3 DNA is TGTGCCAGCAGCTTACGACAGTTTAACAATGAGCAGTTCTTC.

The CDR3 protein is CASSLSVAKNIQYF. CDR3 sequence (DNA): TGTGCCAGCAGCTTAAGTGTGGCCAAAAACATTCAGTACTTC. The chain combines TRBV7-2 with TRBJ2-4; D uncertain. Germline V CDR1 and CDR2: SGHTA, FQGNSA. V lost 2 bases and J 1 base, leaving 6 bases between the germline ends. There are 14 residues in the CDR3.

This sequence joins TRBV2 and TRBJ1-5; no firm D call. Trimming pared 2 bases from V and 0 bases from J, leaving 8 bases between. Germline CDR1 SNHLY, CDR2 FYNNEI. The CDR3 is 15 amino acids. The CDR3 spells CASSEKSVSNQPQHF. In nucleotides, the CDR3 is TGTGCCAGCAGTGAAAAGTCAGTTAGCAATCAGCCCCAGCATTTT.

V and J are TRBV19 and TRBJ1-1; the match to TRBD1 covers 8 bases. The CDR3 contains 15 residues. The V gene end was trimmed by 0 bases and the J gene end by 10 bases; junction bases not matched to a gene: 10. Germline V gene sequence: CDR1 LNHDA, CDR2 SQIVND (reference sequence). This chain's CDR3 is CASSIDGTGSSGAFF. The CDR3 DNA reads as TGTGCCAGTAGTATAGACGGGACAGGTAGTTCCGGAGCTTTCTTT.

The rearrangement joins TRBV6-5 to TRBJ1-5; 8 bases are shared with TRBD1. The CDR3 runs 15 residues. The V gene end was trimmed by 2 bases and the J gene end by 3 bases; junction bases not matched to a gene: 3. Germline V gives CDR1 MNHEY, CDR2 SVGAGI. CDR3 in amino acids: CASSYADRANQPQHF. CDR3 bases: TGTGCCAGCAGTTACGCGGACAGGGCCAATCAGCCCCAGCATTTT.

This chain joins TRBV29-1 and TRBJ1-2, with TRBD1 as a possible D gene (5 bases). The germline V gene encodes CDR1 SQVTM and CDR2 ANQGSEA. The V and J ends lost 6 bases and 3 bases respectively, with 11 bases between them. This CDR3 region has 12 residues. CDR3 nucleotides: TGCAGCGTCTCCGGGACGGACTATGGCTACACCTTC. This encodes CSVSGTDYGYTF.

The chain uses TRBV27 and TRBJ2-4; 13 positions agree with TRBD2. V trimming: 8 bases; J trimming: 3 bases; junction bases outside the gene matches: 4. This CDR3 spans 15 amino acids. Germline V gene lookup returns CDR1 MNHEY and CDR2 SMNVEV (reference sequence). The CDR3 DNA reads TGTGCCAGCGGGTGGACTAGCGGGGGCAAAAACATTCAGTACTTC. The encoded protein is CASGWTSGGKNIQYF.

The CDR3 loop is CASSYGDIRNSPLHF. CDR3 nucleotides: TGTGCCAGCAGTTACGGGGACATCAGGAATTCACCCCTCCACTTT. The chain is built from TRBV6-6 and TRBJ1-6, with TRBD1 as a possible D gene (6 bases). Trimming pared 2 bases from V and 7 bases from J, leaving 12 bases between. Germline loops: CDR1 MNHNY, CDR2 SVGAGI (reference sequence). The CDR3 runs to 15 residues.

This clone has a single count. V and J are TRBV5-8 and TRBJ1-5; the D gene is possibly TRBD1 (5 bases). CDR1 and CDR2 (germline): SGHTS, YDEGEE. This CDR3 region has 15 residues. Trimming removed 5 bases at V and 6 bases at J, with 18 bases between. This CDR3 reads CASSQGLGGFQPQHF. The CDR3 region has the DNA TGTGCCAGCAGTCAGGGCCTTGGCGGTTTTCAGCCCCAGCATTTT.